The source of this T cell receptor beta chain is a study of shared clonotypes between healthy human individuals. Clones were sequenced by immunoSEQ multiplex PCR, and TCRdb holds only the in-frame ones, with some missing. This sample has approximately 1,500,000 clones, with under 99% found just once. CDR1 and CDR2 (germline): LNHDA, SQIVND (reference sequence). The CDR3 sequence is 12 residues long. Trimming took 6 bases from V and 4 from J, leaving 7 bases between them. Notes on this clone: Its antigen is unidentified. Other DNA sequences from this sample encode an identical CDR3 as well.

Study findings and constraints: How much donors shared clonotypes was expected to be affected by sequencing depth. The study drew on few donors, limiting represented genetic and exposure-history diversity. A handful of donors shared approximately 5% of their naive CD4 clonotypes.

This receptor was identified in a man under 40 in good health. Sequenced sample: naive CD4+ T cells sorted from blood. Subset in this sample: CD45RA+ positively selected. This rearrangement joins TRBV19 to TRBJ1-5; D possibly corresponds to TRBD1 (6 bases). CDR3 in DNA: TGTGCCAGTAGAGGGGGTAATCAGCCCCAGCATTTT. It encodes CASRGGNQPQHF.